This entry lists 5 T cell receptor beta chains sequenced from one sample in a study of blood T cell repertoires in COVID-19. Sequenced by immunoSEQ multiplex PCR; TCRdb stores in-frame clones only, minus some. In the table there are 400,000 to 500,000 clones, over 75% of which are singletons. The source material was PBMCs or T cells enriched from blood (not recorded which). The receptors come from a young woman who had been exposed to COVID-19.

This chain connects TRBV28 to TRBJ2-6; possibly TRBD1 for D (6 bases). The CDR3 is made up of 18 amino acids. The germline CDR1 and CDR2 sequences are MDHEN and SYDVKM. V lost 1 base, J lost 0 bases, and 13 bases lay in between. Here the CDR3 DNA reads TGTGCCAGCAGTTTATACACCACGACAGGCTCTGGGGCCAACGTCCTGACTTTC. Translating gives CASSLYTTTGSGANVLTF.

The chain combines TRBV27 with TRBJ1-6; D gene unclear. This CDR3 is built from 15 residues. The V end lost 1 base, the J end lost 9 bases, and 13 bases lay between the germline ends. Germline CDR1 MNHEY, CDR2 SMNVEV (reference sequence). Here the CDR3 reads CASSLYDKLSSPLHF. CDR3 in DNA: TGTGCCAGCAGTTTATATGACAAATTGAGTTCACCCCTCCACTTT.

With regard to this clone: This sample also contains other DNA sequences that code for the same CDR3. The V call is TRBV19, the J call TRBJ1-5; no clear D gene. The CDR3 sequence is 14 residues long. The V gene lost 3 bases and the J gene lost 3 bases, with 9 bases spanning the gap. Per the germline V gene, CDR1 is LNHDA and CDR2 is SQIVND (reference sequence). The CDR3 loop reads CASSIGGANQPQHF. In DNA form, the CDR3 reads TGTGCCAGTAGTATCGGAGGAGCCAATCAGCCCCAGCATTTT.

CDR3 sequence reads: CASSWGQGGTSPLHF. CDR3 nucleotides: TGTGCCAGCAGCTGGGGACAGGGCGGCACTTCACCCCTCCACTTT. V usage is TRBV7-3 and J usage is TRBJ1-6, with 9 bases that match TRBD1. The germline CDR1 and CDR2 sequences are SGHTA and FQGTGA. This CDR3 contains 15 residues. J gave up 9 bases and V 4 bases, and 7 bases lay outside the gene matches.

The chain combines TRBV10-1 with TRBJ2-3; 10 bases match TRBD1. The CDR3 has 14 residues. CDR1 WNHNN and CDR2 SYGVQD come from the germline V gene (reference sequence). J was trimmed by 5 bases and V by 7 bases; bases with no gene match: 6. CDR3 in DNA: TGCGCCAGCAACCCCGGACAGGGGGGAGATACGCAGTATTTT. Amino acid sequence: CASNPGQGGDTQYF.